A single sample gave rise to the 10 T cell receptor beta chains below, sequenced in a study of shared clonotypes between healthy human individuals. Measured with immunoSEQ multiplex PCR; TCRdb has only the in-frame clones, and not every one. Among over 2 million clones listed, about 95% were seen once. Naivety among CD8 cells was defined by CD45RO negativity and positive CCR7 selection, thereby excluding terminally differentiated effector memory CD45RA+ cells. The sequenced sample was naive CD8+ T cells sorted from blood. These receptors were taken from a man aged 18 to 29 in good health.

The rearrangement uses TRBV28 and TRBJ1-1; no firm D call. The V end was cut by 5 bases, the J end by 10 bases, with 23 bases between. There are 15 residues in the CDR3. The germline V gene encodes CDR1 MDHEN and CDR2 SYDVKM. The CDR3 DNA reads TGTGCCAGCAGTCCCCCTATGTTTGTGTGGCGGGGAGCTTTCTTT. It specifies CASSPPMFVWRGAFF.

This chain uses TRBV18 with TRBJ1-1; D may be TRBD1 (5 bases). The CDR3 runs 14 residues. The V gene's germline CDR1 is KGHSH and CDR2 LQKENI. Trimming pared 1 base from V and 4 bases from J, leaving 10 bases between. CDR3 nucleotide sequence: TGTGCCAGCTCACCACAGGGGTACGGCACTGAAGCTTTCTTT. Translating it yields CASSPQGYGTEAFF.

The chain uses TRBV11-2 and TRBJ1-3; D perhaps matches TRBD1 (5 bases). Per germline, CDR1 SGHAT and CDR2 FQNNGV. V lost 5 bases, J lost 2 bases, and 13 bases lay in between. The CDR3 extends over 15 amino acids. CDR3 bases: TGTGCCAGCAGCCTCTGGGGGGGGACTGGAAACACCATATATTTT. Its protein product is CASSLWGGTGNTIYF.

The CDR3 here is CASSLKQGYRRDTDTQYF. The CDR3, as DNA: TGTGCCAGCAGTTTGAAACAGGGGTATCGTCGGGACACAGATACGCAGTATTTT. The rearrangement uses TRBV27 and TRBJ2-3; 7 positions agree with TRBD1. The V segment lost 3 bases and the J segment 2 bases; nucleotides outside the gene matches: 14. Germline loops: CDR1 MNHEY, CDR2 SMNVEV (reference sequence). This CDR3 is built from 18 residues.

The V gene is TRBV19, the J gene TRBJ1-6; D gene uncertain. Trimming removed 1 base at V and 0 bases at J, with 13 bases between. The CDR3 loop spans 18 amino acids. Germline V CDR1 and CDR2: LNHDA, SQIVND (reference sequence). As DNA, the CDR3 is TGTGCCAGTAGTATAGCTCTAGGGAAGAGCTCCTATAATTCACCCCTCCACTTT. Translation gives CASSIALGKSSYNSPLHF.

This CDR3 reads CSVQTEDTDYGEQYF. The CDR3 DNA is TGCAGCGTTCAAACGGAAGACACCGATTATGGCGAGCAGTACTTC. The rearrangement uses TRBV29-1 and TRBJ2-7; D gene unclear. The CDR3 is 15 residues long. Germline assignment: CDR1 SQVTM and CDR2 ANQGSEA. V was pared by 5 bases and J by 6 bases, with 23 bases between.

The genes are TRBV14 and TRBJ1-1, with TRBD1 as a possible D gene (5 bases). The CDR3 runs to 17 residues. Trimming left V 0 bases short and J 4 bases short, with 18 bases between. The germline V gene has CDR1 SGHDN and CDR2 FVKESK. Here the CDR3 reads CASSQDRDFYPSTEAFF. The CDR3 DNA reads TGTGCCAGCAGCCAAGATCGGGACTTCTACCCCAGCACTGAAGCTTTCTTT.

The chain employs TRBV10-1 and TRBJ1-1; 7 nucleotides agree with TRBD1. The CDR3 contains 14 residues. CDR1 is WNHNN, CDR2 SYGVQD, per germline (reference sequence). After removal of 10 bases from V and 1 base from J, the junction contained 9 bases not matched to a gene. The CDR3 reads CAIRRDRGNTEAFF. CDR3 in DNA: TGCGCCATCCGACGGGACAGAGGGAACACTGAAGCTTTCTTT.

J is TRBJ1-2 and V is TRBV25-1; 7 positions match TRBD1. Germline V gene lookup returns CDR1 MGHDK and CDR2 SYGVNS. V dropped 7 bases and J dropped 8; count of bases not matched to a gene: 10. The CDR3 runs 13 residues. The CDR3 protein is CASTTGIVGGYTF. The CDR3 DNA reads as TGTGCCAGCACGACAGGGATCGTCGGCGGCTACACCTTC.

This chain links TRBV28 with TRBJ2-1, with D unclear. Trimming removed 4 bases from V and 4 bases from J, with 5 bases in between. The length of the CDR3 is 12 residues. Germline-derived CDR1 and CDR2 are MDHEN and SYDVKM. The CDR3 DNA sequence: TGTGCCAGCAGTTGGGGATACAATGAGCAGTTCTTC. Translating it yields CASSWGYNEQFF.